This T cell receptor beta chain was obtained from a study of shared clonotypes between healthy human individuals. This CDR3 has 15 residues. Germline CDR1 reads MDHEN; CDR2 reads SYDVKM. J lost 3 bases, V lost 5 bases, and 9 bases had no gene match. As for this clone: Its target is not known.

Study-level findings and limits: Rarefaction gave evidence that sorted-subset sequencing remained incomplete despite large depth. The donor pool, a small one, limited the genetic and exposure-history diversity represented.

Sequencing was performed with immunoSEQ multiplex PCR; in TCRdb, only in-frame clones are kept and a portion is missing. This table has 2 million to 2.5 million clones, approximately 95% appearing once. The TCR was taken from a man aged 18 to 35 in good health. Some clones in this sample may be carry-over from other donors' samples. The V gene is TRBV28, the J gene TRBJ2-7, with TRBD2 matching 8 bases. The material sequenced was naive CD4+ T cells from PBMCs. Stated subset: CD45RA+ positively selected. The CDR3, as DNA: TGTGCCAGCAGTCTTTGGCCGGGAGGGCTCTACGAGCAGTACTTC. Translated, it gives CASSLWPGGLYEQYF.